Below are 21 T cell receptor beta chains sequenced from a single sample in a study of Ad26.COV2.S vaccination and SARS-CoV-2 variants. As for treatment: approximately 18 received Ad26.COV2.S at low or high dose, single or two shots; roughly 5 received placebo; per-sample allocation not given. The study sampled participants on day 63 after the first vaccine or placebo injection. Libraries were prepared by immunoSEQ multiplex PCR; TCRdb keeps only in-frame clonotypes and omits some of them. The table has about half a million clones, about 88% seen once. The sequenced sample was peripheral blood, obtained in a trial of Ad26.COV2.S vaccine versus placebo. These receptors were obtained from a person between 18 and 65 years old who received the Ad26.COV2.S COVID-19 vaccine or a placebo.

This clone was recorded once. V and J are TRBV9 and TRBJ2-3; D might be TRBD2 (6 bases). Germline V gene lookup returns CDR1 SGDLS and CDR2 YYNGEE. The CDR3 has 15 residues. With 0 bases removed from V and 4 bases from J, the gap between germline ends came to 12 bases. For the CDR3, the DNA is TGTGCCAGCAGCGTAGCGGGAGTCCAAGCAGATACGCAGTATTTT. This gives the protein CASSVAGVQADTQYF.

This chain links TRBV5-5 with TRBJ1-1; D ambiguous. There are 14 residues in the CDR3. Germline V gene lookup returns CDR1 SGHKS and CDR2 YYEKEE (reference sequence). V was trimmed by 0 bases and J by 3 bases, leaving 9 bases between them. This CDR3 reads CASSLVVGYTEAFF. In nucleotides, the CDR3 is TGTGCCAGCAGCTTGGTTGTGGGTTACACTGAAGCTTTCTTT.

The gene calls are TRBV5-6 and TRBJ1-2; tentative D call: TRBD1 (5 bases). V gave up 5 bases and J gave up 5 bases, with 19 bases separating them. CDR1 is SGHDT and CDR2 is YYEEEE in the germline V gene. This CDR3 has 15 residues. Written as DNA, the CDR3 is TGTGCCAGCAGATCCACCGGGACGGGAATTTATGGCTACACCTTC. Its protein is CASRSTGTGIYGYTF.

V gene TRBV19 combines with J gene TRBJ2-2; D not certain. There are 13 residues in the CDR3. V lost 4 bases and J lost 1, with 4 bases in between. In germline, CDR1 is LNHDA, CDR2 SQIVND (reference sequence). DNA for the CDR3: TGTGCCAGTAGTAGCCAGAACACCGGGGAGCTGTTTTTT. Its translation is CASSSQNTGELFF.

This chain links TRBV20-1 with TRBJ1-1; the D gene is possibly TRBD1 (5 bases). V dropped 7 bases and J dropped 7 bases, with 13 bases sitting between them. This CDR3 contains 11 residues. CDR1 is DFQATT and CDR2 is SNEGSKA in the germline V gene (reference sequence). CDR3 loop: CSVGVWSEAFF. The CDR3 bases are TGCAGTGTGGGGGTCTGGAGTGAAGCTTTCTTT.

The genes are TRBV10-3 and TRBJ1-1; D possibly corresponds to TRBD1 (5 bases). Deletions cut 7 bases from V and 1 base from J, with 10 bases between. CDR1 and CDR2 (germline): ENHRY, SYGVKD. The CDR3 is 13 amino acids. The CDR3 DNA reads as TGTGCCATCAAGCCGGGACCGAACACTGAAGCTTTCTTT. It codes for CAIKPGPNTEAFF.

This rearrangement joins TRBV25-1 to TRBJ2-2; 9 nucleotides line up with TRBD2. Trimming took 5 bases from V and 4 from J; bases not matched to a gene: 5. Germline loops: CDR1 MGHDK, CDR2 SYGVNS. The CDR3 has 15 amino acids. This CDR3 is CASSIAGVGTGELFF. In DNA form, the CDR3 reads TGTGCCAGCAGTATAGCGGGAGTCGGCACCGGGGAGCTGTTTTTT.

A single count supports this clone. J is TRBJ2-4 and V is TRBV5-1, with TRBD1 as a possible D gene (6 bases). With 4 bases removed from V and 7 bases from J, the gap between germline ends came to 9 bases. Germline V gives CDR1 SGHRS, CDR2 YFSETQ. This CDR3 region has 12 residues. The CDR3 DNA sequence: TGCGCCAGCAGCCAAACAGGGAACATTCAGTACTTC. It specifies CASSQTGNIQYF.

The gene calls are TRBV5-1 and TRBJ1-2, with D tentatively TRBD1 (5 bases). The germline V and J ends were trimmed by 0 bases and 4 bases, with 13 bases remaining between them. CDR3 length: 15 amino acids. Germline CDR1 reads SGHRS; CDR2 reads YFSETQ. The CDR3 DNA follows: TGCGCCAGCAGCTTGGGGGGGTCACCAGGCTATGGCTACACCTTC. Its protein is CASSLGGSPGYGYTF.

The genes are TRBV4-2 and TRBJ2-7, with a weak D call TRBD1 (6 bases). The CDR3 runs 16 residues. Trimming cost V 0 bases and J 1 base, with 13 bases left between them. The germline gives CDR1 LGHNA, CDR2 YNFKEQ. The CDR3 sequence: CASSQEVQGLSYEQYF. Written as DNA, the CDR3 is TGTGCCAGCAGCCAAGAGGTACAGGGCTTATCCTACGAGCAGTACTTC.

V and J are TRBV6-5 and TRBJ1-5; D is unresolved. The CDR3 contains 14 residues. Germline CDR1 is MNHEY and CDR2 is SVGAGI. V was trimmed by 6 bases and J by 0 bases, leaving 9 bases between them. CDR3 DNA: TGTGCCAGCAGCAAGACTTTTAGCAATCAGCCCCAGCATTTT. Translated: CASSKTFSNQPQHF.

The rearrangement links TRBV30 to TRBJ1-5; maybe TRBD1 (5 bases). Germline lookup yields CDR1 GTSNPN and CDR2 SVGIG (reference sequence). This CDR3 is built from 13 residues. V was pared by 2 bases and J by 6 bases, with 11 bases between. The CDR3 sequence: CAWSSGLSQPQHF. CDR3 nucleotides: TGTGCCTGGAGTTCGGGACTTAGTCAGCCCCAGCATTTT.

The rearrangement links TRBV6-5 to TRBJ1-1; D possibly corresponds to TRBD1 (5 bases). This CDR3 spans 14 amino acids. V lost 6 bases, J lost 3 bases, and 14 bases lay in between. The germline gives CDR1 MNHEY, CDR2 SVGAGI. CDR3 nucleotide sequence: TGTGCCAGCAGGGAGACAGAGGACCACACTGAAGCTTTCTTT. Amino acids: CASRETEDHTEAFF.

This clone was detected a few times. The genes are TRBV19 and TRBJ1-1, with D perhaps TRBD1 (5 bases). V lost 4 bases and J lost 2, with 14 bases in between. The CDR3 has 15 residues. CDR1 is LNHDA, CDR2 SQIVND, per germline (reference sequence). Here the CDR3 reads CASSTGRGRNTEAFF. The CDR3, as DNA: TGTGCCAGTAGTACCGGGAGGGGCAGAAACACTGAAGCTTTCTTT.

V usage is TRBV29-1 and J usage is TRBJ2-4; maybe TRBD1 (5 bases). CDR1 is SQVTM and CDR2 is ANQGSEA in the germline V gene. V shed 3 bases and J shed 0 bases, with 6 bases lying between them. The CDR3 sequence is 13 residues long. As DNA, the CDR3 is TGCAGCGTTGATACAGGAGCCAAAAACATTCAGTACTTC. Translating gives CSVDTGAKNIQYF.

Only one count was recorded for this clone. The rearrangement links TRBV9 to TRBJ1-2; D is uncertain. The CDR3 covers 12 residues. CDR1 SGDLS and CDR2 YYNGEE come from the germline V gene. V was shortened by 0 bases and J by 4 bases, with 4 bases between the two germline ends. The CDR3 loop reads CASSVGIYGYTF. Here the CDR3 DNA reads TGTGCCAGCAGCGTAGGGATCTATGGCTACACCTTC.

The chain uses TRBV19 and TRBJ1-5, with D hard to call. There are 14 residues in the CDR3. CDR1 and CDR2 from the germline V gene are LNHDA and SQIVND (reference sequence). V was shortened by 3 bases and J by 1 base, with 7 bases between the two germline ends. As DNA, the CDR3 is TGTGCCAGTAGTATGAGACTGAGCAATCAGCCCCAGCATTTT. Translation: CASSMRLSNQPQHF.

This chain uses TRBV5-1 with TRBJ2-4; unclear D gene. V was clipped by 5 bases and J by 1 base, with 13 bases between them. This CDR3 has 15 amino acids. The germline CDR1 and CDR2 sequences are SGHRS and YFSETQ. In DNA form, the CDR3 reads TGCGCCAGCAGTTTTGGTGAAAGCGCCAAAAACATTCAGTACTTC. Its protein is CASSFGESAKNIQYF.

This CDR3 is CASRTGVGSNQPQHF. The CDR3 DNA follows: TGCGCCAGTAGGACAGGGGTGGGGAGCAATCAGCCCCAGCATTTT. J is TRBJ1-5 and V is TRBV10-2; 9 positions agree with TRBD1. Germline loops: CDR1 WSHSY, CDR2 SAAADI. This CDR3 spans 15 amino acids. The junction had 7 bases not matched to a gene; V was cut back by 9 bases and J by 1 base.

J is TRBJ2-2 and V is TRBV19; the D is unclear. Germline-derived CDR1 and CDR2 are LNHDA and SQIVND (reference sequence). The CDR3 loop spans 13 amino acids. V was shortened by 5 bases and J by 1 base, with 5 bases between the two germline ends. The CDR3 reads CASSPRNTGELFF. DNA for the CDR3: TGTGCCAGTAGTCCCAGGAACACCGGGGAGCTGTTTTTT.

The V gene is TRBV18, the J gene TRBJ1-2; 7 nucleotides align to TRBD1. CDR3 length: 14 amino acids. V shed 3 bases and J 4 bases; nucleotides not matched to a gene: 5. Germline CDR1 KGHSH, CDR2 LQKENI. CDR3 nucleotide sequence: TGTGCCAGCTCACCTACAGGGGAGGGCTATGGCTACACCTTC. Translation: CASSPTGEGYGYTF.